This entry lists 7 T cell receptor beta chains sequenced from one sample in a study of molecular identifiers for immune sequencing clone quantification. MiXCR, applied by TCRdb to the PCR reads, yields one record per CDR3 protein. The table has under 600,000 distinct CDR3 sequences, 25% seen once. Sequenced sample: naive CD8+ T cells from blood, with Jurkat cell RNA spiked in. As to subset: FACS-sorted CD8+CD4-CCR7+CD45RA+ naive T cells. These receptors all come from a human donor in good health. Some libraries in this study had Jurkat cell RNA spiked in.

This chain links TRBV18 with TRBJ2-5; D unclear. The V end lost 3 bases, the J end lost 1 base, and 18 bases lay between the germline ends. The CDR3 is made up of 17 amino acids. Per germline, CDR1 KGHSH and CDR2 LQKENI. This CDR3 reads CASSPSIPWTTQETQYF. In DNA form, the CDR3 reads TGTGCCAGCTCACCTTCCATTCCGTGGACCACCCAAGAGACCCAGTACTTC.

This clonotype was counted at least ten times. This chain's CDR3 is CASSPGRGLEETQYF. In DNA form, the CDR3 reads TGTGCCAGCAGCCCGGGAAGGGGTCTCGAAGAGACCCAGTACTTC. The V gene is TRBV27, the J gene TRBJ2-5; TRBD1 or TRBD2 may be the D gene (5 bases each). Germline V gene sequence: CDR1 MNHEY, CDR2 SMNVEV (reference sequence). V lost 6 bases to trimming and J lost 3 bases, with 17 bases between them. The CDR3 length is 15 residues.

As concerns this clonotype: One end of the junction does not line up with germline, which may come from a read error. This chain connects TRBV13 to TRBJ1-2; D may be TRBD1 (6 bases). This CDR3 has 15 residues. Germline V lookup: CDR1 PRHDT, CDR2 FYEKMQ (reference sequence). The chain's CDR3 is CASSIGGQSNYGYTF. As DNA, the CDR3 is TGTGCCAGCAGCATAGGCGGACAGTCGAACTATGGCTACACCTTC.

This clonotype was seen ten or more times. CDR3 sequence reads: CASSYGTGDSYEQYF. The CDR3 DNA follows: TGTGCCAGCAGCTATGGGACAGGGGACTCCTACGAGCAGTACTTC. This sequence joins TRBV5-4 and TRBJ2-7, with TRBD1 matching 10 bases. This CDR3 is 15 amino acids long. The germline CDR1 and CDR2 sequences are SGHNT and YYREEE (reference sequence). V shed 3 bases, J shed 0 bases, and the junction held 3 bases outside the gene matches.

This chain connects TRBV4-1 to TRBJ2-7; weak D call: TRBD2 (5 bases). The CDR3 extends over 16 amino acids. Germline V CDR1 and CDR2: MGHRA, YSYEKL. Trimming removed 0 bases from V and 2 bases from J, with 14 bases in between. CDR3 sequence (DNA): TGCGCCAGCAGCCAAGATTTGGACTCGGCGCCCTACGAGCAGTACTTC. Translated, it gives CASSQDLDSAPYEQYF.

This clonotype was observed many times. CDR3 nucleotide sequence: TGCGCCAGCAGCGATGGGGGCACCTACGAGCAGTACTTC. It is translated as CASSDGGTYEQYF. The chain links TRBV5-1 to TRBJ2-7; tentatively, D is TRBD1 (6 bases). This CDR3 contains 13 residues. V was shortened by 4 bases and J by 2 bases, with 10 bases between the two germline ends. The germline gives CDR1 SGHRS, CDR2 YFSETQ.

The chain carries TRBV28 and TRBJ1-5; TRBD1 might be the D (5 bases). The CDR3 is 15 residues long. Germline assignment: CDR1 MDHEN and CDR2 SYDVKM. V gave up 7 bases and J gave up 6 bases, with 19 bases separating them. This CDR3 is CASTPSRVGGQPQHF. The CDR3 DNA reads as TGTGCCAGCACCCCCAGCAGGGTGGGCGGTCAGCCCCAGCATTTT.